These 24 T cell receptor beta chains came from one sample sequenced in a study of blood T cell repertoires in COVID-19. Profiling relied on immunoSEQ multiplex PCR, and the TCRdb table lists in-frame clones only, not all of them. The profile shows some 240,000 clones, about 80% of them singletons. Sequences were obtained from PBMCs or T cells enriched from blood (not recorded which). The origin of the receptors is a man aged 50 to 59 who had recovered from COVID-19.

The CDR3 spells CASSAHDASNSPLHF. In DNA, the CDR3 is TGCGCCAGCAGCGCCCACGATGCCAGTAATTCACCCCTCCACTTT. The rearrangement links TRBV5-1 to TRBJ1-6, with no clear D. The germline V and J ends were trimmed by 4 bases and 6 bases, with 14 bases remaining between them. CDR3 size: 15 residues. Germline V lookup: CDR1 SGHRS, CDR2 YFSETQ.

The chain couples TRBV7-9 to TRBJ1-1; D not certain. Germline V gives CDR1 SEHNR, CDR2 FQNEAQ (reference sequence). Between the trimmed V and J ends, which lost 4 bases and 5 bases, there was a span of 20 bases. This CDR3 is 16 amino acids long. The CDR3 here is CASSSTATAGGTEAFF. The CDR3, as DNA: TGTGCCAGCAGCTCCACCGCTACGGCGGGTGGAACTGAAGCTTTCTTT.

This chain joins TRBV25-1 and TRBJ2-2; 12 bases fit TRBD2. Germline CDR1 reads MGHDK; CDR2 reads SYGVNS. With V trimmed by 2 bases and J by 4 bases, 8 bases remained unmatched. The CDR3 totals 18 residues. The CDR3 loop reads CASSERPQLAGGTGELFF. CDR3 bases: TGTGCCAGCAGTGAAAGGCCCCAACTAGCGGGAGGCACCGGGGAGCTGTTTTTT.

The chain couples TRBV14 to TRBJ2-1; 9 bases are a match to TRBD2. Unmatched junction bases numbered 5, after V lost 5 bases and J lost 3 bases. Per the germline V gene, CDR1 is SGHDN and CDR2 is FVKESK. The CDR3 has 15 residues. Written as DNA, the CDR3 is TGTGCCAGCAGCTCACTAGCGGGCCTCTACAATGAGCAGTTCTTC. This sequence encodes CASSSLAGLYNEQFF.

The chain couples TRBV3-1 (or the pseudogene TRBV3-2) to TRBJ2-7, with D tentatively TRBD1 (6 bases). Germline V gene sequence: CDR1 LGHDT, CDR2 YNNKEL (reference sequence). The V end was cut by 6 bases, the J end by 4 bases, with 16 bases between. CDR3 length equals 14 residues. CDR3 protein: CASRNRGQRYEQYF. CDR3 bases: TGTGCCAGCAGGAATCGCGGACAGAGATACGAGCAGTACTTC.

The chain combines TRBV11-3 with TRBJ2-3; 11 bases are a match to TRBD2. This CDR3 is built from 18 residues. Losses at the gene ends were 5 bases for V and 6 bases for J; bases not matched to a gene: 16. The germline V gene encodes CDR1 SGHNT and CDR2 YENEEA. This CDR3 reads CASSRAGTSGINRDTQYF. For the CDR3, the DNA is TGTGCCAGCAGCCGGGCAGGGACTAGCGGTATAAACAGGGATACGCAGTATTTT.

This chain joins TRBV6-5 and TRBJ1-1; D not resolved. Trimming removed 7 bases at V and 6 bases at J, with 15 bases between. Germline CDR1 and CDR2: MNHEY and SVGAGI. The CDR3 is made up of 13 amino acids. The DNA of the CDR3 is TGTGCCAGCAATCTCTATAGAGGGTCTGAAGCTTTCTTT. Translated: CASNLYRGSEAFF.

The rearrangement links TRBV4-1 to TRBJ1-1; 12 bases are shared with TRBD1. The CDR3 extends over 16 amino acids. V shed 4 bases, J shed 1 base, and the junction held 4 bases outside the gene matches. Germline V gene data show CDR1 as MGHRA and CDR2 as YSYEKL. Written as DNA, the CDR3 is TGCGCCAGCAGCCTGGGACAGGGGGCTACGAACACTGAAGCTTTCTTT. It specifies CASSLGQGATNTEAFF.

The chain recombines TRBV5-1 with TRBJ2-5; 12 bases are shared with TRBD2. CDR3 length equals 14 residues. Trimming took 5 bases from V and 4 from J; bases not matched to a gene: 3. Germline-derived CDR1 and CDR2 are SGHRS and YFSETQ. CDR3 DNA sequence: TGCGCCAGCAGTTCGGGACTAGCGGGAGAGACCCAGTACTTC. Translation gives CASSSGLAGETQYF.

This chain connects TRBV29-1 to TRBJ1-1; 11 bases match TRBD1. V lost 7 bases, J lost 2 bases, and 3 bases stayed unmatched. Per germline, CDR1 SQVTM and CDR2 ANQGSEA. The CDR3 length is 13 residues. In DNA form, the CDR3 reads TGCAGCGGGGGACAGGGGGTAAACACTGAAGCTTTCTTT. This codes for CSGGQGVNTEAFF.

V and J are TRBV4-1 and TRBJ2-7, with D uncertain. Germline V gene lookup returns CDR1 MGHRA and CDR2 YSYEKL. V gave up 1 base and J gave up 2 bases, with 12 bases separating them. The CDR3 length is 15 residues. CDR3 sequence (DNA): TGCGCCAGCAGCCAAGTGGCCTTGTCACCCTACGAGCAGTACTTC. It specifies CASSQVALSPYEQYF.

V usage is TRBV6-1 and J usage is TRBJ1-6, with 7 bases fitting TRBD1. Trimming removed 1 base from V and 10 bases from J; junction bases left unmatched: 7. This CDR3 comprises 15 residues. Germline lookup yields CDR1 MNHNS and CDR2 SASEGT. The CDR3 loop is CASSEEAGGISPLHF. CDR3 nucleotide sequence: TGTGCCAGCAGTGAAGAGGCAGGGGGGATCTCACCCCTCCACTTT.

The genes are TRBV28 and TRBJ2-7, with 7 bases aligning to TRBD1. CDR3 length: 15 amino acids. In germline, CDR1 is MDHEN, CDR2 SYDVKM. V dropped 6 bases and J dropped 2; count of bases not matched to a gene: 10. The CDR3 reads CASRERPGTAYEQYF. The DNA of the CDR3 is TGTGCCAGCAGGGAACGACCCGGGACAGCCTACGAGCAGTACTTC.

This clone came up once. The V and J genes are TRBV7-2 and TRBJ2-2; D is possibly TRBD2 (6 bases). Trimming left V 4 bases short and J 5 bases short, with 14 bases between. The CDR3 has 15 residues. Germline CDR1 and CDR2: SGHTA and FQGNSA. The CDR3 sequence: CASSWRRERTGELFF. CDR3 in DNA: TGTGCCAGCAGCTGGCGGAGGGAGCGGACCGGGGAGCTGTTTTTT.

J is TRBJ1-2 and V is TRBV5-1; 9 bases are a match to TRBD1. The germline CDR1 and CDR2 sequences are SGHRS and YFSETQ. CDR3 length equals 14 residues. With V trimmed by 4 bases and J by 3 bases, 4 bases remained unmatched. The DNA for the CDR3 is TGCGCCAGCAGCCGGTGGGACAGGGACTATGGCTACACCTTC. It encodes CASSRWDRDYGYTF.

V is TRBV29-1 and J is TRBJ1-2; possible D gene TRBD1, 5 bases. Between the trimmed V and J ends, which lost 6 bases and 2 bases, there was a span of 7 bases. The germline CDR1 and CDR2 sequences are SQVTM and ANQGSEA. The length of the CDR3 is 11 residues. CDR3 loop: CSVDNNYGYTF. In DNA form, the CDR3 reads TGCAGCGTGGACAACAACTATGGCTACACCTTC.

V usage is TRBV5-4 and J usage is TRBJ2-7, with D possibly being TRBD2 (6 bases). There are 15 residues in the CDR3. Germline V gene data show CDR1 as SGHNT and CDR2 as YYREEE (reference sequence). V lost 0 bases, J lost 5 bases, and 15 bases lay in between. The CDR3 loop is CASSLGTGGRDEQYF. The CDR3 DNA reads TGTGCCAGCAGCTTGGGGACCGGGGGTAGGGACGAGCAGTACTTC.

This chain links TRBV23-1 with TRBJ2-6, with D possibly TRBD2 on 5 matching bases. TRBV23-1 is given ORF status, its function remaining uncertain. This CDR3 has 15 amino acids. V dropped 7 bases and J dropped 2 bases, with 12 bases sitting between them. The CDR3 region has the DNA TGCGCCAGCACCCCGCGGGTGGCTGGGGCCAACGTCCTGACTTTC. It codes for CASTPRVAGANVLTF.

The chain carries TRBV7-3 and TRBJ2-2; 11 bases are shared with TRBD2. There are 15 residues in the CDR3. The J segment lost 5 bases and the V segment lost 5 bases, leaving 4 bases of the junction unmatched. Germline-derived CDR1 and CDR2 are SGHTA and FQGTGA. The CDR3: CASSRTSGLTGELFF. CDR3 coding DNA: TGTGCCAGCAGCCGGACTAGCGGGCTGACCGGGGAGCTGTTTTTT.

The gene calls are TRBV3-1 (or the pseudogene TRBV3-2) and TRBJ1-2; 10 bases are a match to TRBD1. V shed 6 bases and J 6 bases; nucleotides not matched to a gene: 7. Germline V gives CDR1 LGHDT, CDR2 YNNKEL (reference sequence). This CDR3 has 14 amino acids. Written as DNA, the CDR3 is TGTGCCAGCAGACTCCGGGACAGGGGTGATGGCTACACCTTC. This encodes CASRLRDRGDGYTF.

This clone has just a few counts. The chain is built from TRBV6-5 and TRBJ1-5; D may be TRBD1 (6 bases). The ends were cut back, 5 bases at V and 4 bases at J, with 6 bases in the middle. The CDR3 loop spans 12 amino acids. Germline V gene lookup returns CDR1 MNHEY and CDR2 SVGAGI. The CDR3 region is CASSRGNQPQHF. The CDR3 nucleotides are TGTGCCAGCAGTAGGGGGAATCAGCCCCAGCATTTT.

The J gene is TRBJ2-7, the V gene TRBV7-3; 11 nucleotides agree with TRBD1. The CDR3 has 14 residues. Germline V gives CDR1 SGHTA, CDR2 FQGTGA. J lost 3 bases, V lost 5 bases, and 3 bases had no gene match. CDR3 residues: CASSPGTGGYEQYF. CDR3 bases: TGTGCCAGCAGCCCCGGGACAGGGGGCTACGAGCAGTACTTC.

V usage is TRBV1 and J usage is TRBJ2-3; the listed D gene, TRBD1, was not tested against the DNA. TRBV1 is deemed a pseudogene. The CDR3 runs 15 residues. CDR3 bases: TGCACCGCCTACCGGGACAGGGGGCAATTAGATACGCAGTATTTT. Translation: CTAYRDRGQLDTQYF.

The sample holds one count of this clone. The rearrangement joins TRBV5-1 to TRBJ2-1, with unresolved D. V was shortened by 0 bases and J by 9 bases, with 10 bases between the two germline ends. CDR3 length: 13 residues. Germline V gene lookup returns CDR1 SGHRS and CDR2 YFSETQ. In nucleotides, the CDR3 is TGCGCCAGCAGCTTGGAACAGCACACTGAGCAGTTCTTC. This translates into CASSLEQHTEQFF.